Below are 22 T cell receptor beta chains sequenced from a single sample in a study of T cell responses to AZD1222 COVID-19 vaccine. The table came from immunoSEQ multiplex PCR; TCRdb's copy has only in-frame clones and leaves some out. The sample comprises 150,000 to 200,000 clones, around 94% of which are singletons, and roughly 5% rests with the top ten. Here the sequenced sample was peripheral blood, taken 28 days after the second AZD1222 dose. All receptors come from an adult who received the AZD1222 COVID-19 vaccine.

This chain uses TRBV10-1 with TRBJ2-7; D gene uncertain. From germline, CDR1 is WNHNN and CDR2 SYGVQD (reference sequence). CDR3 size: 15 residues. The V end lost 6 bases, the J end lost 6 bases, and 21 bases lay between the germline ends. The CDR3 sequence is CASRPNRAGGFEQYF. CDR3 bases: TGCGCCAGCAGACCAAATAGGGCAGGTGGCTTCGAGCAGTACTTC.

V gene TRBV30 combines with J gene TRBJ1-2; 8 nucleotides agree with TRBD1. The J segment lost 5 bases and the V segment lost 3 bases, leaving 8 bases of the junction unmatched. The length of the CDR3 is 14 residues. CDR1 and CDR2 (germline): GTSNPN, SVGIG (reference sequence). The CDR3 loop is CAWREDRARYGYTF. CDR3 nucleotide sequence: TGTGCCTGGAGGGAGGACAGGGCGCGGTATGGCTACACCTTC.

The V gene is TRBV2, the J gene TRBJ2-7, with TRBD2 matching over 13 bases. The germline CDR1 and CDR2 sequences are SNHLY and FYNNEI. J gave up 2 bases and V 6 bases, and 7 bases lay outside the gene matches. There are 16 residues in the CDR3. As DNA, the CDR3 is TGTGCCAGCAGCCGAGGACTAGCGGGAGAGACCTACGAGCAGTACTTC. Translation: CASSRGLAGETYEQYF. Based on the CDR3 plus reference TRBV2 and TRBJ2-7, the full variable domain is EPEVTQTPSHQVTQMGQEVILRCVPISNHLYFYWYRQILGQKVEFLVSFYNNEISEKSEIFDDQFSVERPDGSNFTLKIRSTKLEDSAMYFCASSRGLAGETYEQYFGPGTRLTVT.

The chain is built from TRBV2 and TRBJ1-6; a weak D match, TRBD1 (6 bases). The CDR3 runs 13 residues. The V and J ends lost 4 bases and 5 bases respectively, with 6 bases between them. Looked up from germline, CDR1 is SNHLY and CDR2 is FYNNEI. The CDR3 nucleotides are TGTGCCAGCAGTGGGACAGATAATTCACCCCTCCACTTT. It is translated as CASSGTDNSPLHF.

V gene TRBV3-1 (or the pseudogene TRBV3-2) combines with J gene TRBJ2-6, with 7 bases identical to TRBD2. This CDR3 comprises 17 residues. The germline V gene encodes CDR1 LGHDT and CDR2 YNNKEL (reference sequence). V shed 6 bases, J shed 1 base, and the junction held 9 bases outside the gene matches. The CDR3 reads CASRSGRQLSGANVLTF. Here the CDR3 DNA reads TGTGCCAGCAGATCCGGGAGGCAGCTATCTGGGGCCAACGTCCTGACTTTC.

The rearrangement links TRBV5-4 to TRBJ1-2, with 7 bases lining up with TRBD1. The V and J ends lost 0 bases and 11 bases, in that order; junction bases with no gene match: 7. Germline loops: CDR1 SGHNT, CDR2 YYREEE (reference sequence). This CDR3 contains 13 residues. CDR3 in DNA: TGTGCCAGCAGCTTGGAGGGGGCCGGGAGGTACACCTTC. Amino acid sequence: CASSLEGAGRYTF.

This clone was counted once. The chain recombines TRBV27 with TRBJ2-7, with unresolved D. This CDR3 has 13 residues. Germline values: CDR1 MNHEY, CDR2 SMNVEV (reference sequence). The germline V and J ends were trimmed by 1 base and 5 bases, with 9 bases remaining between them. The CDR3 spells CASSLYPTHEQYF. CDR3 coding DNA: TGTGCCAGCAGTTTATACCCCACTCACGAGCAGTACTTC.

In this sample, this clone turned up once. CDR3 DNA sequence: TGTGCCAGCAGTAGCTTCGCCTCCTACGAGCAGTACTTC. Amino acids: CASSSFASYEQYF. The chain couples TRBV6-2 or TRBV6-3 to TRBJ2-7; D is unresolved. The germline V gene encodes CDR1 MNHEY and CDR2 SVGEGT. V was clipped by 5 bases and J by 0 bases, with 8 bases between them. The CDR3 consists of 13 residues.

The CDR3 is CASSFDSNQPQHF. The DNA of the CDR3 is TGTGCCAGCAGTTTCGACAGCAATCAGCCCCAGCATTTT. J is TRBJ1-5 and V is TRBV12-3 or TRBV12-4; D is unresolved. The CDR3 has 13 residues. Trimming pared 3 bases from V and 1 base from J, leaving 4 bases between.

The chain joins TRBV7-3 to TRBJ2-5; TRBD2 is a possible D gene (6 bases). The CDR3 contains 15 residues. V was cut by 2 bases and J by 1 base, with 11 bases left in between. Germline lookup yields CDR1 SGHTA and CDR2 FQGTGA. Here the CDR3 reads CASSLAGLPQETQYF. The CDR3 DNA reads as TGTGCCAGCAGCTTAGCGGGATTACCCCAAGAGACCCAGTACTTC.

The chain uses TRBV3-1 (or the pseudogene TRBV3-2) and TRBJ1-3; D gene unclear. The germline V gene encodes CDR1 LGHDT and CDR2 YNNKEL (reference sequence). V dropped 1 base and J dropped 4 bases, with 5 bases sitting between them. The CDR3 contains 13 residues. The DNA for the CDR3 is TGTGCCAGCAGCCAAGGTGGGGGAAACACCATATATTTT. Protein product: CASSQGGGNTIYF.

CDR3 loop: CASSQSHGSGSYEQYF. The CDR3 bases are TGTGCCAGCAGCCAATCTCACGGTAGCGGGAGCTACGAGCAGTACTTC. The rearrangement uses TRBV3-1 (or the pseudogene TRBV3-2) and TRBJ2-7, with 9 bases aligning to TRBD2. The CDR3 sequence is 16 residues long. Trimming at V came to 2 bases and at J to 3 bases, leaving 8 bases not matched to a gene. Germline V lookup: CDR1 LGHDT, CDR2 YNNKEL (reference sequence).

The chain is built from TRBV7-9 and TRBJ2-3; a possible D gene is TRBD2 (6 bases). Germline-derived CDR1 and CDR2 are SEHNR and FQNEAQ (reference sequence). The germline V and J ends were trimmed by 1 base and 0 bases, with 11 bases remaining between them. This CDR3 comprises 16 residues. The CDR3 sequence: CASSLGLATSTDTQYF. CDR3 in DNA: TGTGCCAGCAGCTTAGGGCTAGCGACTAGCACAGATACGCAGTATTTT.

The chain couples TRBV3-1 (or the pseudogene TRBV3-2) to TRBJ2-7; a possible D gene is TRBD1 (6 bases). This CDR3 is built from 15 residues. Germline V gene lookup returns CDR1 LGHDT and CDR2 YNNKEL (reference sequence). V was cut by 5 bases and J by 1 base, with 15 bases left in between. The CDR3 sequence: CASSAPGHGSYEQYF. The CDR3 coding sequence is TGTGCCAGCAGCGCCCCGGGACATGGGTCCTACGAGCAGTACTTC.

This rearrangement joins TRBV28 to TRBJ1-1; unclear D gene. V lost 3 bases to trimming and J lost 5 bases, with 13 bases between them. This CDR3 is built from 14 residues. Per germline, CDR1 MDHEN and CDR2 SYDVKM. The CDR3 nucleotides are TGTGCCAGCAGTTTCTCGTGGGGTCGGACTGAAGCTTTCTTT. It encodes CASSFSWGRTEAFF.

V is TRBV9 and J is TRBJ2-3; TRBD1 agrees at 10 bases. The CDR3 has 11 residues. The V gene end was trimmed by 5 bases and the J gene end by 10 bases; junction bases not matched to a gene: 1. Germline-derived CDR1 and CDR2 are SGDLS and YYNGEE. CDR3 nucleotide sequence: TGTGCCAGCAGGGGACAGGGGCCGCAGTATTTT. It codes for CASRGQGPQYF.

This chain uses TRBV5-4 with TRBJ1-3, with a weak D call TRBD1 (5 bases). Germline V gene lookup returns CDR1 SGHNT and CDR2 YYREEE (reference sequence). V gave up 0 bases and J gave up 4 bases, with 8 bases separating them. This CDR3 spans 14 amino acids. The CDR3, as DNA: TGTGCCAGCAGCTTGGGGTCAGGGGGAAACACCATATATTTT. This gives the protein CASSLGSGGNTIYF.

A single count supports this clone. This rearrangement joins TRBV24-1 to TRBJ1-1, with D unclear. The germline V and J ends were trimmed by 3 bases and 2 bases, with 3 bases remaining between them. The CDR3 extends over 12 amino acids. Germline CDR1 reads KGHDR; CDR2 reads SFDVKD. The DNA for the CDR3 is TGTGCCACCAGTGATCCCAACACTGAAGCTTTCTTT. Translating gives CATSDPNTEAFF.

The genes are TRBV28 and TRBJ2-3; 7 nucleotides line up with TRBD1. The V gene's germline CDR1 is MDHEN and CDR2 SYDVKM. The CDR3 length is 16 residues. The CDR3 bases are TGTTGCAACGAGGAGGACAGGCGCCATTGCACAGATACGCAGTATTTT. Translating gives CCNEEDRRHCTDTQYF.

Only a few counts were recorded for this clone. This chain links TRBV28 with TRBJ2-7; D not resolved. The CDR3 totals 15 residues. Trimming cost V 2 bases and J 2 bases, with 13 bases left between them. CDR1 is MDHEN, CDR2 SYDVKM, per germline. The CDR3 DNA follows: TGTGCCAGCAGTTTAGCGTTCCCCTCTACCTACGAGCAGTACTTC. The encoded protein is CASSLAFPSTYEQYF.

V usage is TRBV5-5 and J usage is TRBJ1-3, with D possibly TRBD1 on 6 matching bases. V was cut by 4 bases and J by 0 bases, with 14 bases left in between. The CDR3 totals 16 residues. Per germline, CDR1 SGHKS and CDR2 YYEKEE (reference sequence). The CDR3 DNA follows: TGTGCCAGCAGCCCCCAGGGGCCTTACTCTGGAAACACCATATATTTT. Amino acids: CASSPQGPYSGNTIYF.

The rearrangement uses TRBV7-9 and TRBJ1-2; D is perhaps TRBD1 (6 bases). In germline, CDR1 is SEHNR, CDR2 FQNEAQ (reference sequence). The CDR3 sequence is 17 residues long. Trimming cost V 4 bases and J 1 base, with 19 bases left between them. The CDR3 spells CASSSTKMTGVNYGYTF. The CDR3 region has the DNA TGTGCCAGCAGCTCGACAAAAATGACAGGCGTTAACTATGGCTACACCTTC.